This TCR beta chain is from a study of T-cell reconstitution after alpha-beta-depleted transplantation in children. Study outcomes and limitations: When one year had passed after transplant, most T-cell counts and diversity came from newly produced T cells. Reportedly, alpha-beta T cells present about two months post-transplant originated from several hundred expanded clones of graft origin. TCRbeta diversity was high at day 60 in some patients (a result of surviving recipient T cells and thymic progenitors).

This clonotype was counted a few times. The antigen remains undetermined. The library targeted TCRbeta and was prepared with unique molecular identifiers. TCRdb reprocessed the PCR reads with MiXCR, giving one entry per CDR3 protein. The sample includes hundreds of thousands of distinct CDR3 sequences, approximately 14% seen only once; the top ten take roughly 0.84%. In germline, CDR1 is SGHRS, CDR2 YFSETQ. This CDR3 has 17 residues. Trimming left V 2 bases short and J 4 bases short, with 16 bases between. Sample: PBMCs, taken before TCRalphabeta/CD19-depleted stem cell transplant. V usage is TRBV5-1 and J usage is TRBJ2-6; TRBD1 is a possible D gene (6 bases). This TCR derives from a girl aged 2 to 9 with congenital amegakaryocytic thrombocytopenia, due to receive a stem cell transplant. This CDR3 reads CASSFLTQGSGANVLTF. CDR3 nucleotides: TGCGCCAGCAGCTTCCTAACCCAGGGGTCGGGGGCCAACGTCCTGACTTTC.